This TCR beta chain is drawn from a study of blood T cell dynamics during melanoma immunotherapy. Study-wide context: Patients with metastatic melanoma got pembrolizumab or nivolumab-ipilimumab as first-line care.

Whole-study findings and limits: Cell-free DNA CDR3 sequences most resembled the immune-effector CD8+ subset, which was also most clonal.

All DNA from each sorted CD8+ subset was loaded. TCRdb's table, derived via immunoSEQ multiplex PCR, lists solely in-frame clones and lacks some. The sample contains 3,000 to 3,500 clones, roughly 96% of which appear only once. The time point denotes: week 3, after first cycle of checkpoint inhibitor. Disease control meant complete response, partial response or stable disease at 12 weeks. The CDR3 length is 15 residues. The V gene lost 3 bases and the J gene lost 2 bases, with 14 bases spanning the gap. Germline-derived CDR1 and CDR2 are SNHLY and FYNNEI. With respect to this clone: Its specificity is unknown.

The receptor's source is a human donor with melanoma. Sequencing was performed on effector memory CD8+ T cells from blood, taken from a patient treated with checkpoint blockade. The chain carries TRBV2 and TRBJ2-7, with D uncertain. The CDR3 sequence is CASSDVIIEPYEQYF. The CDR3, as DNA: TGTGCCAGCAGTGACGTCATAATCGAACCCTACGAGCAGTACTTC.